These 6 T cell receptor beta chains share one sample of origin, sequenced in a study of T cell responses to AZD1222 COVID-19 vaccine. Some clones are missing from TCRdb's copy, which holds only in-frame ones; the method was immunoSEQ multiplex PCR. The sample shows approximately 70,000 clones, roughly 80% of them seen only once. The sample consisted of peripheral blood, taken 28 days after the second AZD1222 dose. The source is an adult who received the AZD1222 COVID-19 vaccine.

The chain links TRBV5-1 to TRBJ1-4; TRBD1 matches at 8 bases. The germline V gene encodes CDR1 SGHRS and CDR2 YFSETQ. V gave up 4 bases and J gave up 2 bases; unmatched junction bases: 4. This CDR3 has 15 residues. For the CDR3, the DNA is TGCGCCAGCAGCAGAAACAGGGGGACTAATGAAAAACTGTTTTTT. The encoded protein is CASSRNRGTNEKLFF.

The chain carries TRBV29-1 and TRBJ2-1; D gene uncertain. Trimming removed 3 bases at V and 5 bases at J, with 2 bases between. The CDR3 runs to 10 residues. From germline, CDR1 is SQVTM and CDR2 ANQGSEA. The CDR3 DNA reads TGCAGCGTTGATGACAATGAGCAGTTCTTC. This codes for CSVDDNEQFF.

This sequence joins TRBV18 and TRBJ1-6; 10 bases are shared with TRBD1. V gave up 4 bases and J gave up 9 bases; unmatched junction bases: 9. The germline V gene encodes CDR1 KGHSH and CDR2 LQKENI. The CDR3 is made up of 16 amino acids. The CDR3 sequence: CASSLIPGDRGSPLHF. The CDR3 region has the DNA TGTGCCAGCTCACTGATTCCCGGGGACAGGGGTTCACCCCTCCACTTT.

The chain employs TRBV2 and TRBJ1-6, with a tentative D call TRBD1 (5 bases). The CDR3 runs 15 residues. Trimming left V 7 bases short and J 0 bases short, with 10 bases between. Germline V gene data show CDR1 as SNHLY and CDR2 as FYNNEI. For the CDR3, the DNA is TGTGCCAGCATGACAGATGGCTCCTATAATTCACCCCTCCACTTT. It specifies CASMTDGSYNSPLHF.

The V gene is TRBV11-3, the J gene TRBJ2-3; tentatively, D is TRBD2 (5 bases). This CDR3 has 14 amino acids. From germline, CDR1 is SGHNT and CDR2 YENEEA. The germline V and J ends were trimmed by 5 bases and 0 bases, with 9 bases remaining between them. The CDR3 sequence is CASSQRTSTDTQYF. CDR3 bases: TGTGCCAGCAGCCAAAGGACTAGCACAGATACGCAGTATTTT.

This clone was detected a few times. This chain links TRBV6-1 with TRBJ1-2; 9 bases align to TRBD1. V was clipped by 4 bases and J by 6 bases; unmatched bases: 15. Germline CDR1 and CDR2: MNHNS and SASEGT. The length of the CDR3 is 17 residues. In DNA, the CDR3 is TGTGCCAGCAGTGCCCCCGGGACAGGGTTCGTGTACCATGGCTACACCTTC. This gives the protein CASSAPGTGFVYHGYTF.